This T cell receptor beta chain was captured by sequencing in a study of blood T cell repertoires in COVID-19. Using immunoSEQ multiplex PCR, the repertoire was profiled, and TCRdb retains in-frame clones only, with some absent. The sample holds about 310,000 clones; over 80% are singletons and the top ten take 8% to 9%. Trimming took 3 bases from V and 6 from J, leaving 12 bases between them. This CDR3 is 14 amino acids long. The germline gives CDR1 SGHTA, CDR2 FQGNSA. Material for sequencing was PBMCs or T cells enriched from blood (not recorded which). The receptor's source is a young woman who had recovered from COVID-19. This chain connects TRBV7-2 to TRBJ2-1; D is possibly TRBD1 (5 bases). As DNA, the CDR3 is TGTGCCAGCAGCTTCCCCAGGGCCCCCAATGAGCAGTTCTTC. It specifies CASSFPRAPNEQFF.